Listed below are T cell receptor beta chains from one sample, sequenced in a study of T cells in Graves' hyperthyroidism and ophthalmopathy. TCRdb reprocessed the multiplex PCR reads via MiXCR and lists one record per CDR3 protein. The sample has 300,000 to 450,000 distinct CDR3 sequences, roughly 25% seen once. Sequencing was carried out using blood. The origin of the receptors is a man aged 50-59 years with Graves' hyperthyroidism. CDR3s include the opening cysteine and the closing phenylalanine or tryptophan. D genes are given only for firm matches. Where a row states a size, it is once, few, many or the class of an expanded clone; other rows omit it.

clone_size	v_call	j_call	d_call	cdr3_aa	cdr3_nt
few	TRBV6-1	TRBJ1-4	NA	CASRLTGSTNEKLFF	TGTGCCAGCAGACTGACAGGTTCAACTAATGAAAAACTGTTTTTT
few	TRBV9	TRBJ1-4	NA	CASSGTMANEKLFF	TGTGCCAGCAGTGGGACAATGGCTAATGAAAAACTGTTTTTT
NA	TRBV20-1	TRBJ2-3	TRBD2	CSARAKLAGKADTQYF	TGCAGTGCTAGAGCTAAACTAGCGGGGAAAGCAGATACGCAGTATTTT
NA	TRBV7-2	TRBJ2-3	TRBD2	CASSFPGTSISPQYF	TGTGCCAGCAGCTTTCCCGGGACTAGCATCTCCCCGCAGTATTTT
few	TRBV20-1	TRBJ2-5	NA	CSASVAEETQYF	TGCAGTGCTAGTGTGGCGGAAGAGACCCAGTACTTC
NA	TRBV20-1	TRBJ1-6	NA	CSASTGSSYNSPLHF	TGCAGTGCTTCTACAGGGAGCTCCTATAATTCACCCCTCCACTTT
few	TRBV7-3	TRBJ2-6	TRBD1	CASSLQGARGANVLTF	TGTGCCAGCAGCTTACAGGGGGCGCGTGGGGCCAACGTCCTGACTTTC
few	TRBV6-1	TRBJ1-1	NA	CASSEDWGGTEAFF	TGTGCCAGCAGTGAAGATTGGGGGGGGACTGAAGCTTTCTTT
NA	TRBV24-1	TRBJ2-1	TRBD2	CATSEWSGRGNEQFF	TGTGCCACCAGTGAATGGAGCGGGAGGGGAAATGAGCAGTTCTTC
many	TRBV2	TRBJ2-3	NA	CASSDGDTQYF	TGTGCCAGCAGTGACGGGGATACGCAGTATTTT
few	TRBV9	TRBJ2-7	NA	CASSVESRILHEQYF	TGTGCCAGCAGCGTAGAATCCAGGATTCTCCACGAGCAGTACTTC
NA	TRBV7-9	TRBJ1-2	NA	CASSFDTYDGYTF	TGTGCCAGCAGCTTCGACACCTACGATGGCTACACCTTC
NA	TRBV5-6	TRBJ1-5	NA	CASSLAAASNQPQHF	TGTGCCAGCAGCTTGGCGGCAGCTAGCAATCAGCCCCAGCATTTT
NA	TRBV3-1	TRBJ2-7	TRBD2	CASSHLAGGPHEQYF	TGTGCCAGCAGCCATTTAGCGGGAGGGCCCCACGAGCAGTACTTC
many	TRBV12-3/TRBV12-4	TRBJ2-3	TRBD2	CASSFPRGGGVDTQYF	TGTGCCAGCAGTTTCCCCCGGGGGGGCGGTGTGGATACGCAGTATTTT
few	TRBV27	TRBJ2-3	NA	CASSSIAESTDTQYF	TGTGCCAGCAGTTCGATTGCGGAAAGCACAGATACGCAGTATTTT
NA	TRBV29-1	TRBJ2-5	TRBD2	CSQLTSGQETQYF	TGCAGCCAACTAACTAGCGGACAAGAGACCCAGTACTTC
NA	TRBV12-5	TRBJ2-2	TRBD1	CASGFGQGNTGELFF	TGTGCTAGTGGTTTCGGACAGGGGAACACCGGGGAGCTGTTTTTT
few	TRBV29-1	TRBJ2-1	NA	CSVQGRGVNNEQFF	TGCAGCGTTCAGGGGAGGGGGGTCAACAATGAGCAGTTCTTC
NA	TRBV20-1	TRBJ2-2	TRBD2	CSARDSLGREGTGELFF	TGCAGTGCTAGAGATTCTTTGGGCAGGGAGGGCACCGGGGAGCTGTTTTTT
NA	TRBV20-1	TRBJ2-7	NA	CSARDPRRGEQYF	TGCAGTGCTAGAGATCCTCGACGGGGCGAGCAGTACTTC
NA	TRBV27	TRBJ1-1	NA	CASRIAGRMLAGTEAFF	TGTGCCAGCAGAATAGCGGGCAGGATGTTAGCCGGCACTGAAGCTTTCTTT
many	TRBV2	TRBJ2-5	NA	CASSRETEAQYF	TGTGCCAGCAGTCGGGAAACCGAGGCCCAGTACTTC
few	TRBV9	TRBJ1-6	NA	CASSATGSSYNSPLHF	TGTGCCAGCAGCGCTACAGGGAGCTCCTATAATTCACCCCTCCACTTT
few	TRBV5-5	TRBJ1-2	NA	CASSLEPDNYGYTF	TGTGCCAGCAGCTTAGAGCCGGATAACTATGGCTACACCTTC
NA	TRBV27	TRBJ2-1	TRBD2	CASSPPGLARYNEQFF	TGTGCCAGCAGTCCACCGGGACTAGCGCGGTACAATGAGCAGTTCTTC
NA	TRBV12-3/TRBV12-4	TRBJ2-1	NA	CASSQARSIGEQFF	TGTGCCAGCAGTCAAGCCCGTAGTATTGGTGAGCAGTTCTTC
NA	TRBV29-1	TRBJ2-6	NA	CSVGGLGANVLTF	TGCAGCGTTGGGGGACTTGGGGCCAACGTCCTGACTTTC
many	TRBV28	TRBJ2-3	TRBD2	CASRRTSGRLDTQYF	TGTGCCAGCAGGCGGACTAGCGGGAGGCTAGATACGCAGTATTTT
NA	TRBV18	TRBJ2-1	TRBD2	CASSPPSGHYNEQFF	TGTGCCAGCTCACCCCCTAGCGGGCACTACAATGAGCAGTTCTTC
NA	TRBV20-1	TRBJ2-7	NA	CSAGPGTADQYF	TGCAGTGCAGGGCCCGGGACGGCCGACCAGTACTTC
few	TRBV6-1	TRBJ2-1	TRBD2	CASGGDEQFF	TGTGCCAGTGGGGGGGATGAGCAGTTCTTC
NA	TRBV6-1	TRBJ2-4	NA	CASSEVLLGVQYF	TGTGCCAGCAGTGAAGTATTGTTAGGCGTTCAGTACTTC
many	TRBV7-9	TRBJ2-7	TRBD2	CASSPGLAGGPHEQYF	TGTGCCAGCAGCCCGGGACTAGCGGGAGGGCCCCACGAGCAGTACTTC
NA	TRBV29-1	TRBJ2-7	TRBD1	CSVEGVRGPNYEQYF	TGCAGCGTTGAAGGCGTCAGGGGGCCGAACTACGAGCAGTACTTC
few	TRBV30	TRBJ1-1	TRBD1	CAWSVQQGAAFF	TGTGCCTGGAGTGTACAGCAGGGGGCTGCTTTCTTT
few	TRBV3-1	TRBJ2-3	TRBD2	CASSQVPPRGGRSTDTQYF	TGTGCCAGCAGCCAAGTGCCCCCCCGTGGCGGGAGGAGCACAGATACGCAGTATTTT
few	TRBV5-1	TRBJ2-1	NA	CASSPARPGRKSNEQFF	TGCGCCAGCAGCCCAGCACGACCAGGGCGGAAGTCGAATGAGCAGTTCTTC
many	TRBV2	TRBJ2-3	NA	CASSEEEGASTDTQYF	TGTGCCAGCAGTGAGGAAGAGGGAGCTAGCACAGATACGCAGTATTTT
NA	TRBV5-1	TRBJ2-6	TRBD2	CACSGRESGANVLTF	TGCGCCTGTAGCGGGAGAGAGTCTGGGGCCAACGTCCTGACTTTC
NA	TRBV5-1	TRBJ2-2	TRBD1	CASTDRGRYTGELFF	TGCGCCAGCACCGACAGGGGTCGTTACACCGGGGAGCTGTTTTTT
NA	TRBV10-3	TRBJ1-2	NA	CAISDGANYGYTF	TGTGCCATCAGTGACGGAGCTAACTATGGCTACACCTTC
many	TRBV7-3	TRBJ1-1	NA	CASSRQRDTEAFF	TGTGCCAGCAGTAGACAGCGTGACACTGAAGCTTTCTTT
NA	TRBV28	TRBJ1-2	TRBD1	CASTRGGQASGGYTF	TGTGCCAGCACCCGGGGGGGACAGGCCTCTGGGGGCTACACCTTC
NA	TRBV18	TRBJ2-3	NA	CASSPPSRTRTDTQYF	TGTGCCAGCTCACCACCGTCTAGGACGCGCACAGATACGCAGTATTTT
many	TRBV2	TRBJ2-5	TRBD1	CASSKGQGAFQETQYF	TGTGCCAGCAGTAAAGGACAGGGGGCGTTCCAAGAGACCCAGTACTTC
NA	TRBV20-1	TRBJ2-7	TRBD1	CSARGTGGDEQYF	TGCAGTGCTAGGGGGACAGGGGGGGACGAGCAGTACTTC
NA	TRBV7-2	TRBJ2-4	TRBD1	CASRQGNKNIQYF	TGTGCCAGCAGACAGGGGAACAAAAACATTCAGTACTTC
many	TRBV6-2/TRBV6-3	TRBJ2-1	NA	CASNRVEEQFF	TGTGCCAGCAACCGCGTCGAAGAGCAGTTCTTC
NA	TRBV6-1	TRBJ1-1	TRBD1	CASSERDSPSEAFF	TGTGCCAGCAGTGAGCGGGACAGTCCTTCTGAAGCTTTCTTT
many	TRBV27	TRBJ2-7	NA	CASSMIDSEQYF	TGTGCCAGCAGTATGATCGACTCCGAGCAGTACTTC
few	TRBV5-6	TRBJ1-4	NA	CASSFLSEKLFF	TGTGCCAGCAGCTTCCTCAGTGAAAAACTGTTTTTT
NA	TRBV7-2	TRBJ1-2	NA	CASSLEMGAVGCTF	TGTGCCAGCAGCTTAGAGATGGGGGCGGTTGGCTGCACCTTC
many	TRBV12-3/TRBV12-4	TRBJ2-1	NA	CASSYGGQPRRYNEQFF	TGTGCCAGCAGTTACGGGGGACAGCCACGACGTTACAATGAGCAGTTCTTC
NA	TRBV20-1	TRBJ2-2	NA	CSARLPNTGELFF	TGCAGTGCTAGGCTACCTAACACCGGGGAGCTGTTTTTT
NA	TRBV19	TRBJ2-3	NA	CASSRIPTDTQYF	TGTGCCAGTTCTCGAATTCCCACAGATACGCAGTATTTT